This T cell receptor beta chain is from a study of T cell repertoires in ileal Crohn's disease. Turning to the study itself: Median disease duration was about eight years; roughly 35% smoked at surgery. General study findings and limits: High-frequency clones were more common in sorted CD8 than CD4 cells. Every patient over 26.8% clonality showed endoscopic recurrence.

The repertoire was sequenced with immunoSEQ multiplex PCR; TCRdb's copy has only in-frame clones and lacks some. The table records 5,500 to 8,000 clones, about 85% of them present only once. A note on this clone: What it recognizes is unknown.

This CDR3 contains 14 residues. Trimming took 3 bases from V and 0 from J, leaving 8 bases between them. Per germline, CDR1 SEHNR and CDR2 FQNEAQ (reference sequence). Time point defined: inflamed ileum from the surgical specimen. The V gene is TRBV7-9, the J gene TRBJ1-2; D is undetermined. What was sequenced was ileal tissue. The source of this sequence is an adult with Crohn's disease. The CDR3 protein is CASSFDKANYGYTF. Here the CDR3 DNA reads TGTGCCAGCAGCTTCGACAAAGCTAACTATGGCTACACCTTC.